Listed below are T cell receptor beta chains from one sample, sequenced in a study of T cell changes during pregnancy in multiple sclerosis. Clones were read by immunoSEQ multiplex PCR, and TCRdb kept only the in-frame ones, dropping some. The sample consists of around 40,000 clones, about 91% of them appearing once. The input for sequencing was CD4+ T cells from peripheral blood mononuclear cells, taken in the first trimester of pregnancy. The receptors come from a female donor with multiple sclerosis, enrolled in a pregnancy study. Both conserved end residues are part of each CDR3. D genes are given only for firm matches. Clone size, where shown, is once, few, many, or a class for clones that have expanded.

d_gene: TRBD1; abundance: NA; j_gene: TRBJ2-5; v_gene: TRBV7-9; CDR3aa: CASSLGLAGGYETQYF; CDR3nt: TGTGCCAGCAGCTTAGGTTTGGCAGGGGGCTATGAGACCCAGTACTTC
d_gene: NA; abundance: NA; j_gene: TRBJ2-7; v_gene: TRBV5-4; CDR3aa: CASSSYGAEYEQYF; CDR3nt: TGTGCCAGCAGCTCTTATGGGGCCGAGTACGAGCAGTACTTC
d_gene: NA; abundance: NA; j_gene: TRBJ2-6; v_gene: TRBV5-4; CDR3aa: CASSLGDGANVLTF; CDR3nt: TGTGCCAGCAGCTTAGGGGATGGGGCCAACGTCCTGACTTTC
d_gene: TRBD1; abundance: NA; j_gene: TRBJ2-3; v_gene: TRBV29-1; CDR3aa: CAKRGQLRDTQYF; CDR3nt: TGCGCGAAGAGGGGACAGTTAAGAGATACGCAGTATTTT
d_gene: NA; abundance: NA; j_gene: TRBJ2-7; v_gene: TRBV2; CDR3aa: CASAGFYEQYF; CDR3nt: TGTGCCAGCGCAGGGTTCTACGAGCAGTACTTC
d_gene: NA; abundance: NA; j_gene: TRBJ2-7; v_gene: TRBV6-1; CDR3aa: CASSEALRGPEQALYEQYF; CDR3nt: TGTGCCAGCAGTGAAGCGCTACGAGGTCCAGAACAGGCCCTCTACGAGCAGTACTTC
d_gene: NA; abundance: NA; j_gene: TRBJ1-5; v_gene: TRBV30; CDR3aa: CAWTQKDNPGQHF; CDR3nt: TGTGCCTGGACCCAAAAAGACAATCCTGGTCAGCATTTT
d_gene: NA; abundance: NA; j_gene: TRBJ1-6; v_gene: TRBV6-6; CDR3aa: CASSYSLSLHF; CDR3nt: TGTGCCAGCAGTTACTCACTTAGCCTCCACTTT
d_gene: NA; abundance: NA; j_gene: TRBJ2-5; v_gene: TRBV6-5; CDR3aa: CASSYSYQETQYF; CDR3nt: TGTGCCAGCAGTTACTCCTACCAAGAGACCCAGTACTTC
d_gene: TRBD1; abundance: NA; j_gene: TRBJ1-1; v_gene: TRBV12-5; CDR3aa: CASGQPNRGWTEAFF; CDR3nt: TGTGCTAGTGGCCAACCCAACAGGGGGTGGACTGAAGCTTTCTTT
d_gene: NA; abundance: NA; j_gene: TRBJ1-1; v_gene: TRBV18; CDR3aa: CASSPRFGSGMNTEAFF; CDR3nt: TGTGCCAGCTCACCACGATTTGGGAGTGGGATGAACACTGAAGCTTTCTTT
d_gene: TRBD2; abundance: NA; j_gene: TRBJ2-1; v_gene: TRBV5-1; CDR3aa: CASSLVLAGPYNEQFF; CDR3nt: TGCGCCAGCAGCTTGGTACTAGCGGGGCCCTACAATGAGCAGTTCTTC
d_gene: NA; abundance: NA; j_gene: TRBJ1-4; v_gene: TRBV19; CDR3aa: CASSMRQTTTNEKLFF; CDR3nt: TGTGCCAGTAGTATGCGACAGACAACAACTAATGAAAAACTGTTTTTT
d_gene: TRBD1; abundance: NA; j_gene: TRBJ1-2; v_gene: TRBV18; CDR3aa: CASSPRGTGDGYTF; CDR3nt: TGTGCCAGCTCACCTCGCGGGACAGGGGATGGCTACACCTTC
d_gene: TRBD1; abundance: NA; j_gene: TRBJ2-7; v_gene: TRBV28; CDR3aa: CASSFPGTGHSSYEQYF; CDR3nt: TGTGCCAGCAGTTTCCCGGGGACAGGCCATAGCTCCTACGAGCAGTACTTC
d_gene: NA; abundance: NA; j_gene: TRBJ1-5; v_gene: TRBV7-9; CDR3aa: CASSPSPGGGNQPQHF; CDR3nt: TGTGCCAGCAGCCCCTCCCCCGGAGGGGGCAATCAGCCCCAGCATTTT
d_gene: TRBD2; abundance: once; j_gene: TRBJ2-3; v_gene: TRBV6-4; CDR3aa: CASSDEAGGPDTQYF; CDR3nt: TGTGCCAGCAGTGACGAGGCGGGGGGACCAGATACGCAGTATTTT
d_gene: TRBD1; abundance: NA; j_gene: TRBJ1-4; v_gene: TRBV5-4; CDR3aa: CASSDSTGGIEKLFF; CDR3nt: TGTGCCAGCAGCGATTCGACAGGGGGCATTGAAAAACTGTTTTTT
d_gene: NA; abundance: NA; j_gene: TRBJ2-7; v_gene: TRBV28; CDR3aa: CASSLPGGSYEQYF; CDR3nt: TGTGCCAGCAGTTTACCTGGCGGATCCTACGAGCAGTACTTC
d_gene: NA; abundance: NA; j_gene: TRBJ2-7; v_gene: TRBV5-1; CDR3aa: CASSTEGLKYEQYF; CDR3nt: TGCGCCAGCAGCACTGAAGGACTGAAGTACGAGCAGTACTTC
d_gene: TRBD2; abundance: NA; j_gene: TRBJ2-1; v_gene: TRBV9; CDR3aa: CASSVEGRGLAAYNEQFF; CDR3nt: TGTGCCAGCAGCGTAGAAGGAAGGGGACTAGCGGCCTACAATGAGCAGTTCTTC
d_gene: TRBD1; abundance: once; j_gene: TRBJ2-7; v_gene: TRBV5-1; CDR3aa: CASSFGDRSSYEQYF; CDR3nt: TGCGCCAGCAGCTTCGGGGACAGGAGCTCCTACGAGCAGTACTTC
d_gene: NA; abundance: NA; j_gene: TRBJ1-5; v_gene: TRBV19; CDR3aa: CASRGVGQPQHF; CDR3nt: TGTGCCAGTAGAGGAGTAGGCCAGCCCCAGCATTTT
d_gene: TRBD2; abundance: NA; j_gene: TRBJ2-1; v_gene: TRBV28; CDR3aa: CASNTGTRYNEQFF; CDR3nt: TGTGCCAGCAATACCGGGACTAGATACAATGAGCAGTTCTTC
d_gene: NA; abundance: NA; j_gene: TRBJ2-7; v_gene: TRBV30; CDR3aa: CAWSGSVEQYF; CDR3nt: TGTGCCTGGAGTGGTTCGGTCGAGCAGTACTTC
d_gene: TRBD1; abundance: NA; j_gene: TRBJ2-5; v_gene: TRBV5-4; CDR3aa: CASSSPAGQGQETQYF; CDR3nt: TGTGCCAGCAGCTCCCCGGCGGGACAGGGCCAAGAGACCCAGTACTTC
d_gene: TRBD2; abundance: NA; j_gene: TRBJ2-7; v_gene: TRBV19; CDR3aa: CASSIVGGAEEQYF; CDR3nt: TGTGCCAGTAGTATAGTCGGGGGGGCGGAGGAGCAGTACTTC
d_gene: TRBD1; abundance: NA; j_gene: TRBJ1-5; v_gene: TRBV27; CDR3aa: CASSSTAGTGFNQPQHF; CDR3nt: TGTGCCAGCAGTTCCACTGCCGGGACAGGCTTCAATCAGCCCCAGCATTTT
d_gene: TRBD1; abundance: NA; j_gene: TRBJ1-2; v_gene: TRBV11-2; CDR3aa: CASSLDGQGGYGYTF; CDR3nt: TGTGCCAGCAGCTTAGATGGACAGGGGGGCTATGGCTACACCTTC
d_gene: NA; abundance: once; j_gene: TRBJ2-1; v_gene: TRBV19; CDR3aa: CASTTLGGGRISYNEQFF; CDR3nt: TGTGCCAGTACCACCCTCGGGGGAGGACGCATCTCCTACAATGAGCAGTTCTTC
d_gene: NA; abundance: NA; j_gene: TRBJ1-1; v_gene: TRBV6-6; CDR3aa: CASSYGGTNTEAFF; CDR3nt: TGTGCCAGCAGTTACGGAGGGACTAACACTGAAGCTTTCTTT
d_gene: NA; abundance: NA; j_gene: TRBJ1-2; v_gene: TRBV27; CDR3aa: CASSLFPLGVGYTF; CDR3nt: TGTGCCAGCAGTTTGTTTCCTCTAGGGGTTGGCTACACCTTC
d_gene: NA; abundance: NA; j_gene: TRBJ2-7; v_gene: TRBV7-2; CDR3aa: CASSSPPEKQYF; CDR3nt: TGTGCCAGCAGCTCGCCCCCGGAGAAGCAGTACTTC
d_gene: TRBD2; abundance: NA; j_gene: TRBJ2-5; v_gene: TRBV28; CDR3aa: CASSYHLGRYQETQYF; CDR3nt: TGTGCCAGCAGTTATCACCTCGGGAGGTACCAAGAGACCCAGTACTTC
d_gene: TRBD2; abundance: NA; j_gene: TRBJ2-1; v_gene: TRBV7-2; CDR3aa: CASSPRRSGDYNEQFF; CDR3nt: TGTGCCAGCAGCCCCAGACGTAGCGGGGACTACAATGAGCAGTTCTTC
d_gene: NA; abundance: NA; j_gene: TRBJ1-1; v_gene: TRBV19; CDR3aa: CASSIGYGVGSTEAFF; CDR3nt: TGTGCCAGTAGTATAGGGTACGGGGTTGGGAGCACTGAAGCTTTCTTT
d_gene: TRBD1; abundance: once; j_gene: TRBJ2-3; v_gene: TRBV19; CDR3aa: CASSIGYRGLGDTQYF; CDR3nt: TGTGCCAGTAGTATAGGTTACAGGGGCTTGGGAGATACGCAGTATTTT
d_gene: TRBD1; abundance: NA; j_gene: TRBJ2-2; v_gene: TRBV9; CDR3aa: CASSVRRPGQGARGELFF; CDR3nt: TGTGCCAGCAGCGTCCGGAGACCGGGACAGGGGGCCAGGGGGGAGCTGTTTTTT
d_gene: NA; abundance: NA; j_gene: TRBJ1-1; v_gene: TRBV5-5; CDR3aa: CASTQMRAVNTEAFF; CDR3nt: TGTGCCAGCACCCAGATGAGGGCAGTGAACACTGAAGCTTTCTTT
d_gene: TRBD1; abundance: NA; j_gene: TRBJ2-1; v_gene: TRBV5-1; CDR3aa: CASSLNPGGLDEQFF; CDR3nt: TGCGCCAGCAGCTTGAATCCAGGGGGTCTGGATGAGCAGTTCTTC
d_gene: NA; abundance: NA; j_gene: TRBJ2-1; v_gene: TRBV6-6; CDR3aa: CASSYSTLGGQFF; CDR3nt: TGTGCCAGCAGTTACTCGACCCTGGGGGGGCAGTTCTTC
d_gene: TRBD2; abundance: NA; j_gene: TRBJ2-1; v_gene: TRBV7-2; CDR3aa: CASSPASGYNEQFF; CDR3nt: TGTGCCAGCAGCCCCGCTAGCGGATACAATGAGCAGTTCTTC
d_gene: TRBD1; abundance: once; j_gene: TRBJ1-1; v_gene: TRBV11-2; CDR3aa: CASSLGTGGEAFF; CDR3nt: TGTGCCAGCAGCTTAGGGACAGGGGGTGAAGCTTTCTTT
d_gene: NA; abundance: NA; j_gene: TRBJ1-1; v_gene: TRBV27; CDR3aa: CASSFAPSYEAFF; CDR3nt: TGTGCCAGCAGTTTTGCCCCCTCCTATGAAGCTTTCTTT
d_gene: NA; abundance: NA; j_gene: TRBJ2-7; v_gene: TRBV4-1; CDR3aa: CASSQIVRDEQYF; CDR3nt: TGCGCCAGCAGCCAAATAGTTCGGGACGAGCAGTACTTC
d_gene: NA; abundance: few; j_gene: TRBJ1-1; v_gene: TRBV28; CDR3aa: CASTGETEAFF; CDR3nt: TGTGCCAGCACAGGGGAGACTGAAGCTTTCTTT
d_gene: TRBD2; abundance: NA; j_gene: TRBJ2-5; v_gene: TRBV7-9; CDR3aa: CASSPVAGGTETQYF; CDR3nt: TGTGCCAGCAGCCCCGTAGCGGGAGGCACAGAGACCCAGTACTTC
d_gene: TRBD1; abundance: NA; j_gene: TRBJ2-2; v_gene: TRBV19; CDR3aa: CASSIKGTGITNTGELFF; CDR3nt: TGTGCCAGTAGTATTAAGGGGACAGGCATAACGAACACCGGGGAGCTGTTTTTT
d_gene: TRBD1; abundance: NA; j_gene: TRBJ1-1; v_gene: TRBV5-6; CDR3aa: CASGKTGQKMNTEAFF; CDR3nt: TGTGCCAGCGGAAAAACGGGACAGAAAATGAACACTGAAGCTTTCTTT
d_gene: TRBD1; abundance: NA; j_gene: TRBJ2-1; v_gene: TRBV19; CDR3aa: CASSIGTGGRGEQFF; CDR3nt: TGTGCCAGTAGTATAGGGACAGGGGGCAGAGGTGAGCAGTTCTTC
d_gene: TRBD1; abundance: NA; j_gene: TRBJ2-5; v_gene: TRBV19; CDR3aa: CASSDPGQGLETQYF; CDR3nt: TGTGCCAGTAGCGACCCGGGACAGGGATTGGAGACCCAGTACTTC
d_gene: TRBD1; abundance: NA; j_gene: TRBJ1-2; v_gene: TRBV5-1; CDR3aa: CASSPGQDSGYTF; CDR3nt: TGCGCCAGCAGCCCGGGACAGGATAGTGGCTACACCTTC
d_gene: TRBD1; abundance: NA; j_gene: TRBJ1-2; v_gene: TRBV29-1; CDR3aa: CSVATGANYGYTF; CDR3nt: TGCAGCGTTGCGACAGGGGCCAACTATGGCTACACCTTC
d_gene: NA; abundance: NA; j_gene: TRBJ2-1; v_gene: TRBV6-1; CDR3aa: CATHSSYNEQFF; CDR3nt: TGTGCCACACACAGCTCCTACAATGAGCAGTTCTTC
d_gene: NA; abundance: NA; j_gene: TRBJ1-4; v_gene: TRBV7-2; CDR3aa: CASSLFGFSVATNEKLFF; CDR3nt: TGTGCCAGCAGCTTATTCGGGTTCTCAGTTGCAACTAATGAAAAACTGTTTTTT